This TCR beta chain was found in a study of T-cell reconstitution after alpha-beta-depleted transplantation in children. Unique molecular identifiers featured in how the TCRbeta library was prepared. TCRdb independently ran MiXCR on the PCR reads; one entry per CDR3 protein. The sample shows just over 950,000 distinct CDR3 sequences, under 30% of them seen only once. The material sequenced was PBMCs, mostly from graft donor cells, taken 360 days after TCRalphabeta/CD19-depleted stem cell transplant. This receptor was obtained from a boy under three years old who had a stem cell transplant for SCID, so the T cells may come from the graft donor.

The CDR3 DNA reads as TGCGCCAGCAGCTTGGCAACAGGTGGACTAGCCCTTTACGAGCAGTACTTC. As protein: CASSLATGGLALYEQYF. V and J are TRBV5-1 and TRBJ2-7, with 8 bases aligning to TRBD2. The germline CDR1 and CDR2 sequences are SGHRS and YFSETQ. V was pared by 0 bases and J by 4 bases, with 12 bases of the junction left unmatched. CDR3 length: 17 amino acids.